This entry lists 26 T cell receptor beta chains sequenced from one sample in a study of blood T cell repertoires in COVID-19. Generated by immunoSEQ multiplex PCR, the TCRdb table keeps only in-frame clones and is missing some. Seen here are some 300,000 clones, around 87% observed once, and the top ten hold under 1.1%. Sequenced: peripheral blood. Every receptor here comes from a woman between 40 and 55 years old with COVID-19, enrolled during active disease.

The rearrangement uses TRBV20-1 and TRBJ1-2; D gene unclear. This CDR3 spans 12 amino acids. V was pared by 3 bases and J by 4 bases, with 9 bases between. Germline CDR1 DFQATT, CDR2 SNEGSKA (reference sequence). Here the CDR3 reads CSASSLAYGYTF. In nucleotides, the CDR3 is TGCAGTGCTAGTTCTTTGGCCTATGGCTACACCTTC.

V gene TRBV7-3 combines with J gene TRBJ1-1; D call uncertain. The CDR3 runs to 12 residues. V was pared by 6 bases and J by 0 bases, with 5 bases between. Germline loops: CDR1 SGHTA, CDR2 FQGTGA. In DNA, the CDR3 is TGTGCCAGCAGTCAAATGAACACTGAAGCTTTCTTT. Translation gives CASSQMNTEAFF.

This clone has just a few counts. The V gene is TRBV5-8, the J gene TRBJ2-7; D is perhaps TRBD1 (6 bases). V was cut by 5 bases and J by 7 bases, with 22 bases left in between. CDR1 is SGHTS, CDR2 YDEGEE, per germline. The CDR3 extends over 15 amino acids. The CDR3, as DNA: TGTGCCAGCAGAATTCGCGAGACAGGAGGAATGGAGCAGTACTTC. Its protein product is CASRIRETGGMEQYF.

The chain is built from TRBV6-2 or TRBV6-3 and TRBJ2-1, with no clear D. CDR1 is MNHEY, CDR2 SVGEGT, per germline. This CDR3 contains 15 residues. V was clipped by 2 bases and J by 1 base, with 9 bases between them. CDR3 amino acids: CASSYPPGSYNEQFF. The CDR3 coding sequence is TGTGCCAGCAGTTACCCGCCAGGTTCCTACAATGAGCAGTTCTTC.

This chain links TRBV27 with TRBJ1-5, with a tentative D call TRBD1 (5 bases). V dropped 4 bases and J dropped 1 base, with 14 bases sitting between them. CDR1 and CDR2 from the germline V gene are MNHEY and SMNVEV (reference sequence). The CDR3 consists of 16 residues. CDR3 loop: CASSSVQGGSNQPQHF. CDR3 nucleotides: TGTGCCAGCAGTTCGGTCCAGGGAGGGAGCAATCAGCCCCAGCATTTT.

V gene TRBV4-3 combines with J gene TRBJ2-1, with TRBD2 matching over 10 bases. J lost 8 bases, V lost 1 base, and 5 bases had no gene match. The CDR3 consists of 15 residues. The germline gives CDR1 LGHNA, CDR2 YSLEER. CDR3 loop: CASSQASSGGHEQFF. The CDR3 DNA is TGCGCCAGCAGCCAAGCGTCTAGCGGGGGCCATGAGCAGTTCTTC.

CDR3 residues: CASSLDRGYYEQYF. The CDR3 nucleotides are TGTGCCAGCAGTTTGGACAGGGGCTACTACGAGCAGTACTTC. The chain employs TRBV27 and TRBJ2-7; 9 positions match TRBD1. CDR1 and CDR2 from the germline V gene are MNHEY and SMNVEV (reference sequence). CDR3 length: 14 residues. V trimming: 3 bases; J trimming: 3 bases; junction bases outside the gene matches: 3.

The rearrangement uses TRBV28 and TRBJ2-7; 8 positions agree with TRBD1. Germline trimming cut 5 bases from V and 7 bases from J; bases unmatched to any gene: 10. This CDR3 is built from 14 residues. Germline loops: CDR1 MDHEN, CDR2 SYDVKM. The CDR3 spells CASSPGGQAGEQYF. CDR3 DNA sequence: TGTGCCAGCAGTCCCGGGGGACAGGCAGGGGAGCAGTACTTC.

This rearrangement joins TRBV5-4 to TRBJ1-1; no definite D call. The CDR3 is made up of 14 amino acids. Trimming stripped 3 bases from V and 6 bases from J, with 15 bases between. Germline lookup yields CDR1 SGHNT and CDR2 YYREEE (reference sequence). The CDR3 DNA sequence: TGTGCCAGCAGCTCCACGGGGTCGCAAGCTGAAGCTTTCTTT. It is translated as CASSSTGSQAEAFF.

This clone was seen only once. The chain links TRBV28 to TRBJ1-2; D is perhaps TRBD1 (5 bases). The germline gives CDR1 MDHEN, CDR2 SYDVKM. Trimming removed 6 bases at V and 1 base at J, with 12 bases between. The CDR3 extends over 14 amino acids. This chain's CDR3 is CASRWGQGNYGYTF. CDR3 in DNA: TGTGCCAGCAGATGGGGTCAGGGTAACTATGGCTACACCTTC.

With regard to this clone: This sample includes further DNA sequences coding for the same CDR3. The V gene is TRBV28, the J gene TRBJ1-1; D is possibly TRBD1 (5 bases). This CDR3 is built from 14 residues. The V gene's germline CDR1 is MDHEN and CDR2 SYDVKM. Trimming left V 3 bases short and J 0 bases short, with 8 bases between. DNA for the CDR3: TGTGCCAGCAGTTTGGGGGGACTGAACACTGAAGCTTTCTTT. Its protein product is CASSLGGLNTEAFF.

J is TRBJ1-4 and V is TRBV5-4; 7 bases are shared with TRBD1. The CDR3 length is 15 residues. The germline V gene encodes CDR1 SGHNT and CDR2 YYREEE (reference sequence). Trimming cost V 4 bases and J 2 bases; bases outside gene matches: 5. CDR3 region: CASSPPGQTNEKLFF. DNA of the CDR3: TGTGCCAGCAGCCCCCCGGGACAGACTAATGAAAAACTGTTTTTT.

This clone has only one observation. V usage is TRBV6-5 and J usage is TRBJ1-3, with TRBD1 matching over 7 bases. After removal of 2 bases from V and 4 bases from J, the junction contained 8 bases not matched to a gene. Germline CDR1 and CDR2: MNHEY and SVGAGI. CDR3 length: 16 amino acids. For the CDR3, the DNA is TGTGCCAGCAGTTACGGCTTTTGGGACAGCGGAAACACCATATATTTT. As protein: CASSYGFWDSGNTIYF.

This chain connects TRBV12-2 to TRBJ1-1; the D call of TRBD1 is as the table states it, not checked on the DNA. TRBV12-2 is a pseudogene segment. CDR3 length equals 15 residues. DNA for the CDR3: TGTGCAAGTCGCCCACGGACAGGGCTGAACACTGAAGCTTTCTTT. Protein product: CASRPRTGLNTEAFF.

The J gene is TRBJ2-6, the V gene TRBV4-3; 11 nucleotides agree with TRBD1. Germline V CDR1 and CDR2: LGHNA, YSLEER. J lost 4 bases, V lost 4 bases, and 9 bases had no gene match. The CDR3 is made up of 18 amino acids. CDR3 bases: TGCGCCAGCAGCCTAGGACAGGGGGCCCTTCCGGGGGCCAACGTCCTGACTTTC. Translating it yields CASSLGQGALPGANVLTF.

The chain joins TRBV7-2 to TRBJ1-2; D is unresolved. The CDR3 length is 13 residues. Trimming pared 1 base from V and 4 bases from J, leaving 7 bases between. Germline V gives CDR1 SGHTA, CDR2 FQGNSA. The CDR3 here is CASSLEPVYGYTF. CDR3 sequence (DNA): TGTGCCAGCAGCTTAGAACCGGTCTATGGCTACACCTTC.

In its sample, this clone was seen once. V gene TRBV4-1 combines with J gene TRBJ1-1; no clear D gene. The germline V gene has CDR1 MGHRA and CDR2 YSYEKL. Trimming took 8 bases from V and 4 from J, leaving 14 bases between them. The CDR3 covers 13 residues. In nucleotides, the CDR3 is TGCGCCAGCCAACCGGCAGCGGGCACTGAAGCTTTCTTT. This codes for CASQPAAGTEAFF.

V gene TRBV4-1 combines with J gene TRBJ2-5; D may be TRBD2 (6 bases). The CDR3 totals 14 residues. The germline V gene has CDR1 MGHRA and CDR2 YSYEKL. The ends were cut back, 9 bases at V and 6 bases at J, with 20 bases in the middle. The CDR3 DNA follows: TGCGCCAGAAGACCAAGTGGGAGGAGTAAGACCCAGTACTTC. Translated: CARRPSGRSKTQYF.

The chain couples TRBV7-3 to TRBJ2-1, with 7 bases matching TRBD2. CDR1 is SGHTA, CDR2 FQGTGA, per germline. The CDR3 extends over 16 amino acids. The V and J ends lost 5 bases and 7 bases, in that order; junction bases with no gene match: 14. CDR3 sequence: CASSPLAGVKINEQFF. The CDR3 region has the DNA TGTGCCAGCAGCCCGCTGGCGGGAGTAAAGATAAATGAGCAGTTCTTC.

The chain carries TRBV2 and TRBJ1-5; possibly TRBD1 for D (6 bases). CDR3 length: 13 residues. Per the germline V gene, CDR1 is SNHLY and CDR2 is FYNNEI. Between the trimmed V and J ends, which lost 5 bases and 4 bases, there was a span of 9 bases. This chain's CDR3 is CASSTGINQPQHF. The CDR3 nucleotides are TGTGCCAGCAGTACAGGGATAAATCAGCCCCAGCATTTT.

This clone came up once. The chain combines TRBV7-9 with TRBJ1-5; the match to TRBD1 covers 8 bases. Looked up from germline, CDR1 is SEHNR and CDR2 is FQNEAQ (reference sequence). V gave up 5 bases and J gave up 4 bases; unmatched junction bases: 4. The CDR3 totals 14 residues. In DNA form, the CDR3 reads TGTGCCAGCAGCCGACAGGGGAGTAATCAGCCCCAGCATTTT. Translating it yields CASSRQGSNQPQHF.

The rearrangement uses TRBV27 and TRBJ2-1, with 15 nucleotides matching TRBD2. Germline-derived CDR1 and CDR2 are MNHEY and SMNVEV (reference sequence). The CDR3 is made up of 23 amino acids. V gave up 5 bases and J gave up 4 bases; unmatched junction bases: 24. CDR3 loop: CASSLRLRLVEGGTSGRYNEQFF. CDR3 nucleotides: TGTGCCAGCAGTCTACGCTTACGGCTCGTTGAGGGAGGGACTAGCGGGAGGTACAATGAGCAGTTCTTC.

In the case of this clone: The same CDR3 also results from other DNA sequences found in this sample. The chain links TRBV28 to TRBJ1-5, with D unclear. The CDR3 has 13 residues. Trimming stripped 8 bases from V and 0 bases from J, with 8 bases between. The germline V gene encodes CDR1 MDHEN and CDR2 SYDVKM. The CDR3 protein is CASWRDSNQPQHF. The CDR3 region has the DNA TGTGCCAGCTGGAGGGATAGCAATCAGCCCCAGCATTTT.

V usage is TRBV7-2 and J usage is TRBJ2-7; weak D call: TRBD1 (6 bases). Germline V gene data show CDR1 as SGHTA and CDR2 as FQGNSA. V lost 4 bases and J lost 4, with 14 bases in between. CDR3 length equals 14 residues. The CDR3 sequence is CASSSIQGIYEQYF. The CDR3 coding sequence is TGTGCCAGCAGCTCGATACAGGGAATTTACGAGCAGTACTTC. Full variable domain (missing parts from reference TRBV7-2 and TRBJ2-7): GAGVSQSPSNKVTEKGKDVELRCDPISGHTALYWYRQSLGQGLEFLIYFQGNSAPDKSGLPSDRFSAERTGGSVSTLTIQRTQQEDSAVYLCASSSIQGIYEQYFGPGTRLTVT.

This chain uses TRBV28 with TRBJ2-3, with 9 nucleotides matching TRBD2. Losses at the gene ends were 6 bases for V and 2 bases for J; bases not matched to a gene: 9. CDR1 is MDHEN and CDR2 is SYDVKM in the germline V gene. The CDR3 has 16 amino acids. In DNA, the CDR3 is TGTGCCAGCAGGGAGGAGCGGGGGGAATTCACAGATACGCAGTATTTT. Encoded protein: CASREERGEFTDTQYF.

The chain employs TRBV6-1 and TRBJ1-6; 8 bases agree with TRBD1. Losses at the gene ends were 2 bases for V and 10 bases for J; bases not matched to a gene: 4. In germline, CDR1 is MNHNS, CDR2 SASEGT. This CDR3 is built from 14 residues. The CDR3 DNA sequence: TGTGCCAGCAGTGAAAACAGGGGGGCCTCACCCCTCCACTTT. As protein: CASSENRGASPLHF.